The 26 T cell receptor beta chains in this list originate from one sample, sequenced in a study of shared clonotypes between healthy human individuals. Profiling relied on immunoSEQ multiplex PCR, and the TCRdb table lists in-frame clones only, not all of them. The profile shows hundreds of thousands of clones, 95% to 98% of them singletons. Naive CD8 cells, CD45RO-negative and positively selected for CCR7, excluded terminally differentiated effector memory CD45RA+ cells. Sequenced: naive CD8+ T cells sorted from blood. These receptor sequences come from a man in his thirties or forties in good health.

This clone was seen once. The genes are TRBV6-1 and TRBJ1-3; no definite D call. Per the germline V gene, CDR1 is MNHNS and CDR2 is SASEGT. V was cut by 8 bases and J by 4 bases, with 12 bases left in between. The CDR3 runs 13 residues. The CDR3 sequence: CASAPYGGNTIYF. In DNA, the CDR3 is TGTGCCAGCGCGCCGTACGGCGGAAACACCATATATTTT.

The chain links TRBV25-1 to TRBJ2-7; unclear D gene. V lost 6 bases, J lost 5 bases, and 8 bases lay in between. CDR1 is MGHDK and CDR2 is SYGVNS in the germline V gene. The CDR3 sequence is 11 residues long. The CDR3 DNA reads as TGTGCCAGCAGCCGAGTTGACGAGCAGTACTTC. As protein: CASSRVDEQYF.

The rearrangement uses TRBV2 and TRBJ1-2; tentative D call: TRBD1 (6 bases). V was shortened by 7 bases and J by 3 bases, with 12 bases between the two germline ends. The CDR3 has 13 residues. The germline V gene has CDR1 SNHLY and CDR2 FYNNEI. The CDR3 DNA sequence: TGTGCCAGCAACAGGGCGAGAGACTATGGCTACACCTTC. Its translation is CASNRARDYGYTF.

J is TRBJ2-3 and V is TRBV29-1; 8 positions match TRBD2. V shed 5 bases and J 0 bases; nucleotides not matched to a gene: 1. The CDR3 covers 13 residues. CDR1 is SQVTM, CDR2 ANQGSEA, per germline. This CDR3 reads CSVTSGSTDTQYF. In DNA form, the CDR3 reads TGCAGCGTTACTAGCGGTAGCACAGATACGCAGTATTTT.

This clone came up once. The chain uses TRBV11-2 and TRBJ2-7; no definite D call. Trimming took 0 bases from V and 3 from J, leaving 12 bases between them. There are 15 residues in the CDR3. Germline V CDR1 and CDR2: SGHAT, FQNNGV. The CDR3 DNA is TGTGCCAGCAGCTTAGAACTCCCGAATCACTACGAGCAGTACTTC. This translates into CASSLELPNHYEQYF.

The chain recombines TRBV6-5 with TRBJ1-5; D not certain. Germline V gene sequence: CDR1 MNHEY, CDR2 SVGAGI. The CDR3 spans 14 residues. The ends were cut back, 6 bases at V and 3 bases at J, with 12 bases in the middle. The CDR3 DNA follows: TGTGCCAGCAGCCAAGGCGGAGTCAATCAGCCCCAGCATTTT. As protein: CASSQGGVNQPQHF.

The chain recombines TRBV7-9 with TRBJ1-3; maybe TRBD1 (5 bases). The ends were cut back, 3 bases at V and 11 bases at J, with 11 bases in the middle. Germline V CDR1 and CDR2: SEHNR, FQNEAQ (reference sequence). This CDR3 has 12 residues. CDR3 sequence reads: CASSFGARSIYF. The CDR3 DNA is TGTGCCAGCAGCTTCGGGGCGCGGTCCATATATTTT.

The genes are TRBV5-4 and TRBJ2-4; 7 bases map to TRBD2. CDR3 size: 14 residues. V was clipped by 3 bases and J by 5 bases; unmatched bases: 5. Germline V CDR1 and CDR2: SGHNT, YYREEE (reference sequence). The CDR3 DNA sequence: TGTGCCAGCAGCTGGAGCGGGACGGAAAACATTCAGTACTTC. This codes for CASSWSGTENIQYF.

The chain links TRBV7-2 to TRBJ1-3, with a possible D match to TRBD1 (6 bases). Germline values: CDR1 SGHTA, CDR2 FQGNSA. V lost 7 bases to trimming and J lost 2 bases, with 12 bases between them. The CDR3 sequence is 14 residues long. CDR3 bases: TGTGCCAGCACCTTGGCAGGGGCTGGAAACACCATATATTTT. Its translation is CASTLAGAGNTIYF.

This clone was counted a single time. The rearrangement uses TRBV19 and TRBJ2-2, with TRBD1 as a possible D gene (5 bases). Trimming pared 6 bases from V and 2 bases from J, leaving 13 bases between. CDR1 LNHDA and CDR2 SQIVND come from the germline V gene (reference sequence). The CDR3 has 15 residues. CDR3 residues: CASSQIQGNTGELFF. The DNA for the CDR3 is TGTGCCAGTAGCCAAATCCAGGGAAACACCGGGGAGCTGTTTTTT.

This sequence joins TRBV27 and TRBJ2-7, with TRBD2 matching 9 bases. V shed 5 bases and J 0 bases; nucleotides not matched to a gene: 8. The germline gives CDR1 MNHEY, CDR2 SMNVEV (reference sequence). This CDR3 is built from 16 residues. The CDR3 DNA is TGTGCCAGCAGTCCTTCTAGCGGGACTATCTCCTACGAGCAGTACTTC. Translating gives CASSPSSGTISYEQYF.

This rearrangement joins TRBV27 to TRBJ2-7; 13 bases agree with TRBD2. CDR3 length equals 16 residues. The germline V gene has CDR1 MNHEY and CDR2 SMNVEV (reference sequence). V trimming: 4 bases; J trimming: 5 bases; junction bases outside the gene matches: 8. The CDR3 here is CASSSRTSGSSHEQYF. CDR3 coding DNA: TGTGCCAGCAGTTCCAGGACTAGCGGGAGTTCCCACGAGCAGTACTTC.

The chain couples TRBV7-8 to TRBJ2-2, with 7 nucleotides matching TRBD2. The germline V gene has CDR1 SGHVS and CDR2 FQNEAQ. The CDR3 loop spans 15 amino acids. Losses at the gene ends were 3 bases for V and 5 bases for J; bases not matched to a gene: 6. CDR3: CASSFRDYQTGELFF. In DNA form, the CDR3 reads TGTGCCAGCAGCTTCCGGGACTATCAGACCGGGGAGCTGTTTTTT.

The V call is TRBV9, the J call TRBJ2-3; 7 bases are a match to TRBD2. The CDR3 sequence is 16 residues long. Germline V gene data show CDR1 as SGDLS and CDR2 as YYNGEE. Germline trimming cut 2 bases from V and 4 bases from J; bases unmatched to any gene: 10. Here the CDR3 DNA reads TGTGCCAGCAGCGTTTTTGGCGGGAGACGATCAGATACGCAGTATTTT. It codes for CASSVFGGRRSDTQYF.

The chain carries TRBV29-1 and TRBJ1-1, with 8 bases matching TRBD1. This CDR3 is built from 13 residues. Looked up from germline, CDR1 is SQVTM and CDR2 is ANQGSEA. V lost 4 bases and J lost 3; bases outside the gene matches: 4. Written as DNA, the CDR3 is TGCAGCGTTGGAACAGGGGGGGACACTGAAGCTTTCTTT. This codes for CSVGTGGDTEAFF.

This rearrangement joins TRBV4-1 to TRBJ1-1, with D possibly TRBD1 on 5 matching bases. Per germline, CDR1 MGHRA and CDR2 YSYEKL. CDR3 length: 16 residues. Trimming left V 8 bases short and J 1 base short, with 20 bases between. The CDR3 region has the DNA TGCGCCAGCGACGCGAGGGGCGCGGGGGAGAACACTGAAGCTTTCTTT. Encoded protein: CASDARGAGENTEAFF.

This chain uses TRBV29-1 with TRBJ2-1; 8 positions agree with TRBD2. This CDR3 region has 16 residues. Germline assignment: CDR1 SQVTM and CDR2 ANQGSEA. V gave up 0 bases and J gave up 6 bases; unmatched junction bases: 10. CDR3 sequence reads: CSVEDQAGGFANEQFF. The CDR3 nucleotides are TGCAGCGTTGAAGATCAGGCGGGAGGATTTGCCAATGAGCAGTTCTTC.

The chain recombines TRBV11-3 with TRBJ2-7; 12 nucleotides align to TRBD1. CDR3 size: 17 residues. Germline V gene data show CDR1 as SGHNT and CDR2 as YENEEA. J lost 3 bases, V lost 5 bases, and 11 bases had no gene match. As DNA, the CDR3 is TGTGCCAGCAGCCTCAGTTGGGACAGGGGGCTTATCTACGAGCAGTACTTC. This translates into CASSLSWDRGLIYEQYF.

The DNA of the CDR3 is TGTGCCAGCCCGGGACAGGGCGGGACCCAGTACTTC. Its translation: CASPGQGGTQYF. The genes are TRBV2 and TRBJ2-5; TRBD1 aligns across 9 bases. CDR3 length: 12 amino acids. J gave up 7 bases and V 8 bases, and 5 bases lay outside the gene matches. Per germline, CDR1 SNHLY and CDR2 FYNNEI.

The V call is TRBV18, the J call TRBJ1-2; D perhaps matches TRBD1 (6 bases). The CDR3 sequence is 15 residues long. Trimming took 3 bases from V and 2 from J, leaving 13 bases between them. Germline V lookup: CDR1 KGHSH, CDR2 LQKENI. CDR3 DNA: TGTGCCAGCTCACCCCTCCTTGACAGGAACTATGGCTACACCTTC. Protein product: CASSPLLDRNYGYTF.

The chain has TRBV4-1 and TRBJ2-3; D is possibly TRBD1 (6 bases). V dropped 1 base and J dropped 9 bases, with 14 bases sitting between them. The CDR3 contains 14 residues. Germline loops: CDR1 MGHRA, CDR2 YSYEKL. Here the CDR3 DNA reads TGCGCCAGCAGCCAAGTAGGGGGAACGTGGACGCAGTATTTT. It is translated as CASSQVGGTWTQYF.

This clone has only one observation. The chain couples TRBV6-5 to TRBJ2-1, with 7 bases lining up with TRBD2. In germline, CDR1 is MNHEY, CDR2 SVGAGI. This CDR3 has 13 amino acids. V lost 5 bases and J lost 6; bases outside the gene matches: 4. In DNA, the CDR3 is TGTGCCAGCAGTACTGGACTAGTCAATGAGCAGTTCTTC. Translation: CASSTGLVNEQFF.

J is TRBJ2-4 and V is TRBV29-1; D unresolved. This CDR3 region has 11 residues. Trimming took off 0 bases at V and 13 bases at J, with 10 bases between the two ends. Germline CDR1 and CDR2: SQVTM and ANQGSEA. The CDR3 DNA reads as TGCAGCGTTGAAGATCAACTATTCCAGTACTTC. The encoded protein is CSVEDQLFQYF.

This chain connects TRBV6-1 to TRBJ1-4, with D maybe TRBD1 (5 bases). V lost 2 bases and J 10 bases, leaving 8 bases between the germline ends. Germline values: CDR1 MNHNS, CDR2 SASEGT. This CDR3 has 12 residues. Here the CDR3 DNA reads TGTGCCAGCAGTGAATGGGGGGGAAAACTGTTTTTT. Translation: CASSEWGGKLFF.

In regard to this clone: Other nucleotide sequences from this sample produce the same CDR3. This chain uses TRBV7-9 with TRBJ2-7, with 8 positions matching TRBD1. This CDR3 contains 12 residues. Per germline, CDR1 SEHNR and CDR2 FQNEAQ (reference sequence). J gave up 0 bases and V 8 bases, and 0 bases lay outside the gene matches. The CDR3 protein is CASGQGSYEQYF. CDR3 sequence (DNA): TGTGCCAGCGGACAGGGCTCCTACGAGCAGTACTTC.

The chain employs TRBV4-1 and TRBJ2-7, with D unclear. CDR3 length: 14 residues. The V gene lost 0 bases and the J gene lost 3 bases, with 9 bases spanning the gap. Germline V gene data show CDR1 as MGHRA and CDR2 as YSYEKL. This chain's CDR3 is CASSQESAYYEQYF. CDR3 nucleotide sequence: TGCGCCAGCAGCCAAGAAAGTGCGTACTACGAGCAGTACTTC.